The clone carrying this T cell receptor beta chain came up a few times. Its antigen is undetermined. The data belong to a study of T cells in Graves' hyperthyroidism and ophthalmopathy. Notes on the study in general: Classification by a 13 V-J model distinguished ophthalmopathy from stable hyperthyroidism. Most thyroid-expanded clonotypes above 0.001 were also found in blood.

Across 18 months, stable Graves' hyperthyroidism was marked by no progression to ophthalmopathy. In making diagnoses, clinical symptoms, serum thyroxine and TRAb, thyroid ultrasound and orbital computed tomography were all used. The CDR3 length is 10 residues. Germline CDR1 is MDHEN and CDR2 is SYDVKM. Using RNA transcripts as the source, TCR beta CDR3 regions were amplified. HTBI primers were employed in a first-round RT-PCR of the TCR CDR3. TCRdb redid the calling of the multiplex PCR reads with MiXCR, one entry per CDR3 protein. The sample includes just over 550,000 distinct CDR3 sequences, more than 45% seen only once; the top ten take about 7.8%.

Sample: peripheral blood or thyroid tissue (not recorded which). The rearrangement links TRBV28 to TRBJ2-5; D gene uncertain. Judging by the DNA end, TRBJ2-7 fits better; the J call may be wrong. The sequence was obtained from a woman in her late teens or twenties with Graves' hyperthyroidism. The CDR3 is CATRLSEQYF. CDR3 in DNA: TGTGCCACCCGCCTTTCCGAGCAGTACTTC.